Sequencing of this T cell receptor (beta chain) was carried out in a study of T cell repertoires in cytomegalovirus infection. Across the study: The public TCR beta signatures pointed to both CMV infection and matching HLA type.

In TCRdb, the reads were re-called with MiXCR into one record per CDR3 protein. This repertoire shows about 89,000 distinct CDR3 sequences, 25% to 30% found once; its top ten account for approximately 71%. Comments on this clonotype: Its antigen is as yet unknown.

This CDR3 spans 15 amino acids. The trim removed 0 bases at V and 5 bases at J, leaving 4 bases unmatched. The germline V gene has CDR1 SQVTM and CDR2 ANQGSEA. The V and J genes are TRBV29-1 and TRBJ2-5; 12 nucleotides line up with TRBD2. The receptor was derived from a human donor in good health (CMV status not recorded). Some clones in this sample may be carry-over from other donors' samples. The sample in question was CD8+ T cells from cultured PBMCs, obtained from culture after CMV antigen stimulation. The CDR3 DNA reads TGCAGCGTTGAAGATTCGACTAGCGGGGGTGAGACCCAGTACTTC. Translating it yields CSVEDSTSGGETQYF. The full variable domain, its missing parts supplied by reference TRBV29-1 and TRBJ2-5, is SAVISQKPSRDICQRGTSLTIQCQVDSQVTMMFWYRQQPGQSLTLIATANQGSEATYESGFVIDKFPISRPNLTFSTLTVSNMSPEDSSIYLCSVEDSTSGGETQYFGPGTRLLVL.